This record looks at one TCR beta chain sequence and its context. What it binds is unknown. These data come from a study of immune cell composition in non-small cell lung cancer. Study outcomes and limitations: Squamous carcinomas (roughly 80%) more often had tumour-associated clones >0.5% than adenocarcinomas (approximately 35%).

This CDR3 region has 13 residues. Germline V gives CDR1 SGHTA, CDR2 FQGNSA. Trimming pared 2 bases from V and 8 bases from J, leaving 12 bases between. Profiled with immunoSEQ multiplex PCR; TCRdb holds only in-frame clones, not every one. The sample has around 6,000 clones; roughly 73% are singletons. The chain has TRBV7-2 and TRBJ1-1, with a tentative D call TRBD1 (5 bases). The TCR originated in a human donor with non-small cell lung cancer. Sample: lung tumor tissue. CDR3 residues: CASSLPSDSEAFF. In nucleotides, the CDR3 is TGTGCCAGCAGCTTACCCTCCGACAGCGAAGCTTTCTTT.